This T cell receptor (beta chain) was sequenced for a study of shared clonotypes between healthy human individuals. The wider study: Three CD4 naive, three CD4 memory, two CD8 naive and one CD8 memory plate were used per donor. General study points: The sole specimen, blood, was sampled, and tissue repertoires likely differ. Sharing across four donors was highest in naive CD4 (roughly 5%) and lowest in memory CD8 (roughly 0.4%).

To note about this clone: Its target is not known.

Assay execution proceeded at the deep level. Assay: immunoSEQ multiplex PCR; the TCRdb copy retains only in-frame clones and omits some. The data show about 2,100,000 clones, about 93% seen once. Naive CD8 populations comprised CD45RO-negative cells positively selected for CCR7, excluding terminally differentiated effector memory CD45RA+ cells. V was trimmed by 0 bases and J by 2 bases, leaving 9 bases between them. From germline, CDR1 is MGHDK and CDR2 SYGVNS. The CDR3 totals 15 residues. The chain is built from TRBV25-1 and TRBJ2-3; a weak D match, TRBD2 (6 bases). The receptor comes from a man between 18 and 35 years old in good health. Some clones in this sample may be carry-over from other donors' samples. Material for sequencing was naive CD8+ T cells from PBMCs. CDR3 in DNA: TGTGCCAGCAGTGAATATCTAGCGAACACAGATACGCAGTATTTT. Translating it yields CASSEYLANTDTQYF.